This TCR beta chain stems from a study of blood T cells in healthy people across ages. Findings of the study overall: TCR beta diversity per million T cells fell roughly linearly with age.

This clonotype appeared a single time. Its antigen is still unknown. Every sample gave at least 5.5 micrograms of total RNA when it was extracted. Germline CDR1 SGHRS, CDR2 YFSETQ. V was clipped by 4 bases and J by 1 base, with 9 bases between them. The CDR3 is made up of 15 amino acids. With a J-beta primer mix and a sample-barcoded 5' primer, a second PCR ran about 6 to 11 cycles. TCRdb re-analysed the 5' RACE reads in MiXCR, keeping a single row per CDR3 protein. The sample lists 1.5 million to 1.9 million distinct CDR3 sequences; roughly 43% were seen once. This TCR was recovered from a woman aged 18-29 years in good health. The rearrangement uses TRBV5-1 and TRBJ2-6, with TRBD1 as a possible D gene (6 bases). The sequenced sample consisted of blood. CDR3 in amino acids: CASSRTESGANVLTF. In nucleotides, the CDR3 is TGCGCCAGCAGCAGGACAGAGTCTGGGGCCAACGTCCTGACTTTC.